This TCR beta chain was documented in a study of blood T cell repertoires in COVID-19. Turning to the study itself: Sites in the United States, Italy and Spain provided acute and convalescent COVID-19 samples. In each case, the material was cDNA or gDNA derived from T cells, B-cell-depleted T cells, or PBMCs.

As handled by the study authors: Estimates of nucleated cell counts were drawn from the amplification of reference gene primers. Using immunoSEQ multiplex PCR, the repertoire was profiled, and TCRdb retains in-frame clones only, with some absent. That table supplies the V and J calls and clone size; D and trimming were determined from the DNA. The sample gives approximately 55,000 clones, 65% to 80% of which show up once; about a fifth is in the top ten. Per the germline V gene, CDR1 is SGHDT and CDR2 is YYEEEE. The CDR3 sequence is 16 residues long. V lost 0 bases and J lost 6; bases outside the gene matches: 6. Followed over time, Seattle patients had been enrolled while infection was active.

The sample comprised peripheral blood. The chain is built from TRBV5-6 and TRBJ1-6, with TRBD1 matching 7 bases. The receptor was derived from a man in his thirties or forties with COVID-19, enrolled during active disease. The chain's CDR3 is CASSLESGGPNSPLHF. CDR3 in DNA: TGTGCCAGCAGCTTGGAGTCAGGGGGACCTAATTCACCCCTCCACTTT.